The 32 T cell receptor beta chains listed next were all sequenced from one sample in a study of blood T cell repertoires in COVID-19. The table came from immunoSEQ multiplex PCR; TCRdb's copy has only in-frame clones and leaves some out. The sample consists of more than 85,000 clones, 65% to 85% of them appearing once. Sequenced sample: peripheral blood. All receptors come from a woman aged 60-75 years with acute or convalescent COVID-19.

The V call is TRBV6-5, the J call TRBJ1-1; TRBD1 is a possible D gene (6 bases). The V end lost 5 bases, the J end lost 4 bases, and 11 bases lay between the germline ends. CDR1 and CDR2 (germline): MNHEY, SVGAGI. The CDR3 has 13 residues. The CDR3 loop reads CASSRQVSTEAFF. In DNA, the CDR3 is TGTGCCAGCAGTAGACAGGTGTCCACTGAAGCTTTCTTT.

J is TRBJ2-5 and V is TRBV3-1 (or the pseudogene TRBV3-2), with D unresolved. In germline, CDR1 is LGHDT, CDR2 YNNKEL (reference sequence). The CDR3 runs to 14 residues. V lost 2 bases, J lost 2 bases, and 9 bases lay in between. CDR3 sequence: CASSQRGQQETQYF. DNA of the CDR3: TGTGCCAGCAGCCAACGTGGGCAGCAAGAGACCCAGTACTTC.

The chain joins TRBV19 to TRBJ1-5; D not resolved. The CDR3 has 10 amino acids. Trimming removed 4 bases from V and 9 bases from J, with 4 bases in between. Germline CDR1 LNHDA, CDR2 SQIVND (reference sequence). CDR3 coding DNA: TGTGCCAGTAGTAGAGCGCCCCAGCATTTT. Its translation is CASSRAPQHF. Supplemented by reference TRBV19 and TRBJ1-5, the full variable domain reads DGGITQSPKYLFRKEGQNVTLSCEQNLNHDAMYWYRQDPGQGLRLIYYSQIVNDFQKGDIAEGYSVSREKKESFPLTVTSAQKNPTAFYLCASSRAPQHFGDGTRLSIL.

The CDR3 protein is CASGRDRGNEQYF. The CDR3 DNA sequence: TGTGCCAGCGGGCGGGACAGGGGAAACGAGCAGTACTTC. The J gene is TRBJ2-7, the V gene TRBV2, with 10 bases lining up with TRBD1. The trim removed 8 bases at V and 5 bases at J, leaving 6 bases unmatched. CDR1 and CDR2 (germline): SNHLY, FYNNEI. This CDR3 is 13 amino acids long.

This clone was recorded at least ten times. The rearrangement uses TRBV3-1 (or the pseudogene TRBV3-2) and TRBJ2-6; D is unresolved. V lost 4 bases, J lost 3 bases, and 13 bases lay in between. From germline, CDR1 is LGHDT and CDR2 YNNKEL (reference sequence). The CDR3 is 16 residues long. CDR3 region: CASSPENGNGANVLTF. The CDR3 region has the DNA TGTGCCAGCAGCCCGGAGAATGGTAATGGGGCCAACGTCCTGACTTTC.

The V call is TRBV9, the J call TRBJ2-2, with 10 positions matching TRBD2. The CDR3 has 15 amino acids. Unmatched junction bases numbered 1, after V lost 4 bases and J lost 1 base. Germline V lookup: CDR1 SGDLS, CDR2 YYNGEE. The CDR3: CASSWTSGNTGELFF. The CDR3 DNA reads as TGTGCCAGCAGCTGGACTAGCGGGAACACCGGGGAGCTGTTTTTT.

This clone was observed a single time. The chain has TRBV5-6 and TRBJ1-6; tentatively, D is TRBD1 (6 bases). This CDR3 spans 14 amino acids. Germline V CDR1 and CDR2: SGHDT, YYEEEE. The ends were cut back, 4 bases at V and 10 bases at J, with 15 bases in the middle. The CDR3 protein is CASSPKPGESPLHF. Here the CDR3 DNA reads TGTGCCAGCAGCCCCAAGCCAGGGGAATCACCCCTCCACTTT. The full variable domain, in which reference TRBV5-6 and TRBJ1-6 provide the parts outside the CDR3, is DAGVTQSPTHLIKTRGQQVTLRCSPKSGHDTVSWYQQALGQGPQFIFQYYEEEERQRGNFPDRFSGHQFPNYSSELNVNALLLGDSALYLCASSPKPGESPLHFGNGTRLTVT.

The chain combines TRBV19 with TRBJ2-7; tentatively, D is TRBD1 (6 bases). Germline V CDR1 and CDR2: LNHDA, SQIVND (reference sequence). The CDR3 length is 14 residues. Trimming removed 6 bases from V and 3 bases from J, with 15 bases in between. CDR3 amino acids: CASSPRDIGYEQYF. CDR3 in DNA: TGTGCCAGTAGCCCAAGGGACATAGGCTACGAGCAGTACTTC.

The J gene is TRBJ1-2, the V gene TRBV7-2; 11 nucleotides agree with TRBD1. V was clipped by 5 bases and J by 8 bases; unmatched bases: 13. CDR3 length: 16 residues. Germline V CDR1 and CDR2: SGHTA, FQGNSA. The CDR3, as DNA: TGTGCCAGCAGCCATCGGGACAGGGGGAAATTGGAGGGCTACACCTTC. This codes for CASSHRDRGKLEGYTF.

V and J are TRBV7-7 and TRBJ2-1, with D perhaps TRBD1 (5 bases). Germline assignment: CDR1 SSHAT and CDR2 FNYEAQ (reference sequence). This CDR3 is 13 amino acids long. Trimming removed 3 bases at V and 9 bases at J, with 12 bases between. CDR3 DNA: TGTGCCAGCAGCTTCGCAGGGAATCCTGAGCAGTTCTTC. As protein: CASSFAGNPEQFF.

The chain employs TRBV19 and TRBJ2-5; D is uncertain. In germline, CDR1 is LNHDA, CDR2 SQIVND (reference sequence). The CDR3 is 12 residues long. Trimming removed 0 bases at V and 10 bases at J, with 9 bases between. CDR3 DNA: TGTGCCAGTAGTATAGATAGAGGTAACCAGTACTTC. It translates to CASSIDRGNQYF.

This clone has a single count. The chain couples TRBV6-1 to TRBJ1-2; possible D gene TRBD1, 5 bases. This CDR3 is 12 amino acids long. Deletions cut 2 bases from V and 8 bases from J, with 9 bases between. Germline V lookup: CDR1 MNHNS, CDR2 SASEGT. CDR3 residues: CASSELGRGYTF. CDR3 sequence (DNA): TGTGCCAGCAGTGAACTGGGGCGGGGCTACACCTTC.

In DNA form, the CDR3 reads TGCGCCAGCAGCTTGGCCTACAGGGGGTCTCTATCCTACGAGCAGTACTTC. Residues: CASSLAYRGSLSYEQYF. The rearrangement uses TRBV5-1 and TRBJ2-7, with TRBD1 identical over 8 bases. Trimming took 0 bases from V and 1 from J; bases not matched to a gene: 9. Germline V lookup: CDR1 SGHRS, CDR2 YFSETQ. This CDR3 is built from 17 residues.

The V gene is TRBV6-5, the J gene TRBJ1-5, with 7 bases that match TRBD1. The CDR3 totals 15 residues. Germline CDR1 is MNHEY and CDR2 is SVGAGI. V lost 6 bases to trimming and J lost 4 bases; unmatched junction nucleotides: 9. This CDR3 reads CASRDLAGGNQPQHF. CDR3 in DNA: TGTGCCAGCAGAGATCTGGCAGGGGGAAATCAGCCCCAGCATTTT.

Here the CDR3 reads CASSDYQETQYF. CDR3 sequence (DNA): TGCGCCAGCAGCGACTATCAAGAGACCCAGTACTTC. The chain uses TRBV4-1 and TRBJ2-5, with D possibly matching TRBD2 (5 bases). Trimming took 5 bases from V and 2 from J, leaving 6 bases between them. Germline loops: CDR1 MGHRA, CDR2 YSYEKL. The CDR3 consists of 12 residues.

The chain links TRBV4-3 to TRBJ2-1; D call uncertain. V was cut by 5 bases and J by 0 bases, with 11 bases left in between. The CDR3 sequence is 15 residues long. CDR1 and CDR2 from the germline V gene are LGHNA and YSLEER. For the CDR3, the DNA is TGCGCCAGCAGCAAACAACAGAGCTCCTACAATGAGCAGTTCTTC. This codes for CASSKQQSSYNEQFF.

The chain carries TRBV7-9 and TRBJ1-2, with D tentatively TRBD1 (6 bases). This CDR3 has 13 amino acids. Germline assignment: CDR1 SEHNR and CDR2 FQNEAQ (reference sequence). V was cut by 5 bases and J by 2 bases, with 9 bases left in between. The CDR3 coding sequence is TGTGCCAGCAGCCTGGGGGCGAACTATGGCTACACCTTC. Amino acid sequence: CASSLGANYGYTF.

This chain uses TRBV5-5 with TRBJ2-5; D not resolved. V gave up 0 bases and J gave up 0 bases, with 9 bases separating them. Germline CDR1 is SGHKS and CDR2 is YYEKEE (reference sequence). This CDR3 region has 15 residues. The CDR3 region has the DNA TGTGCCAGCAGCTTGGTGGTAGCATACCAAGAGACCCAGTACTTC. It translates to CASSLVVAYQETQYF.

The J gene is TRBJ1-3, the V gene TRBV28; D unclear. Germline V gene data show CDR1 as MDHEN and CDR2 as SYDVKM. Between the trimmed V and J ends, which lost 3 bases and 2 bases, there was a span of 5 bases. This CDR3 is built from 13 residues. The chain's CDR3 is CASSFSTGNTIYF. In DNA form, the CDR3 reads TGTGCCAGCAGTTTCAGTACTGGAAACACCATATATTTT.

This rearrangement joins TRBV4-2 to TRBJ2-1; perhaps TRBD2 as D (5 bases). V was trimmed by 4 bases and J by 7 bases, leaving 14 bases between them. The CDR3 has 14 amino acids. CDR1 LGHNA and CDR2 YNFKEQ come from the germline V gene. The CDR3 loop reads CASSRRLAGNEQFF. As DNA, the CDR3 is TGTGCCAGCAGCCGCCGGCTAGCCGGGAATGAGCAGTTCTTC.

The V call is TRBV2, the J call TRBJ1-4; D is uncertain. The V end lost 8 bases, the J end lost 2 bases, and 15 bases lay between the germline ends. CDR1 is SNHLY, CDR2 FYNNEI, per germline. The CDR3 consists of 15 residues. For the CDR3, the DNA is TGTGCCAGCCAGTTGGAGCTTTCTACTAATGAAAAACTGTTTTTT. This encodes CASQLELSTNEKLFF. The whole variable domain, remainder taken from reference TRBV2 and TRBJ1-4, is EPEVTQTPSHQVTQMGQEVILRCVPISNHLYFYWYRQILGQKVEFLVSFYNNEISEKSEIFDDQFSVERPDGSNFTLKIRSTKLEDSAMYFCASQLELSTNEKLFFGSGTQLSVL.

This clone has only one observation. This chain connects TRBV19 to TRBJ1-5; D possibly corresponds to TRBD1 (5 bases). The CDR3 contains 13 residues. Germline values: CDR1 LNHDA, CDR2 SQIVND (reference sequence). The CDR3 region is CAPGHVSNQPQHF. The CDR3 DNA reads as TGTGCACCCGGACACGTTTCTAATCAGCCCCAGCATTTT. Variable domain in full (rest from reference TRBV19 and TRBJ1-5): DGGITQSPKYLFRKEGQNVTLSCEQNLNHDAMYWYRQDPGQGLRLIYYSQIVNDFQKGDIAEGYSVSREKKESFPLTVTSAQKNPTAFYLCAPGHVSNQPQHFGDGTRLSIL.

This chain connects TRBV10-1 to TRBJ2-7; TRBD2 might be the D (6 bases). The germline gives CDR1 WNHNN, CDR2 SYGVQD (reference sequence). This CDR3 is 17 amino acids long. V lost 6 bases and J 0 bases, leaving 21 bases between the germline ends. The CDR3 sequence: CASSSGVIRGYSYEQYF. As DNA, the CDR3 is TGCGCCAGCAGCTCGGGGGTTATCCGGGGGTACTCCTACGAGCAGTACTTC.

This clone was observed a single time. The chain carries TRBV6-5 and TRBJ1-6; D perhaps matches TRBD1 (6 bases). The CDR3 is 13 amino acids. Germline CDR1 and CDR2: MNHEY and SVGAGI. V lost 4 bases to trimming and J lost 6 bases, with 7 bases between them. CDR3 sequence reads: CASSWTANSPLHF. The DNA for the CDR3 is TGTGCCAGCAGTTGGACAGCTAATTCACCCCTCCACTTT.

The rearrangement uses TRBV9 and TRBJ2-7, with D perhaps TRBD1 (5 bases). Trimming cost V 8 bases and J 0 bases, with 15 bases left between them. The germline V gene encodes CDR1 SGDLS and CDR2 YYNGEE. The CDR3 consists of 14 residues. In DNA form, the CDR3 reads TGTGCCAGTGGTCCAGACAGTAGCTCCTACGAGCAGTACTTC. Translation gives CASGPDSSSYEQYF. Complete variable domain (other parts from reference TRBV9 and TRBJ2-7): DSGVTQTPKHLITATGQRVTLRCSPRSGDLSVYWYQQSLDQGLQFLIQYYNGEERAKGNILERFSAQQFPDLHSELNLSSLELGDSALYFCASGPDSSSYEQYFGPGTRLTVT.

The CDR3 DNA reads as TGTGCCAGCAGTGAAGACCCTCAGGGGCCCCTCCACTTT. Translation: CASSEDPQGPLHF. The chain combines TRBV6-1 with TRBJ1-6; D may be TRBD1 (6 bases). Trimming removed 1 base at V and 13 bases at J, with 11 bases between. CDR1 MNHNS and CDR2 SASEGT come from the germline V gene. This CDR3 has 13 residues.

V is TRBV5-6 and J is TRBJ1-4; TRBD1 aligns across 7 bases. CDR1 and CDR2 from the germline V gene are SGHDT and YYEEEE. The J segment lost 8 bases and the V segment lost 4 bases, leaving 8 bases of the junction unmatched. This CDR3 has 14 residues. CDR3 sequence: CASSPWTGGEKLFF. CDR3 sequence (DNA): TGTGCCAGCAGCCCATGGACAGGCGGAGAAAAACTGTTTTTT.

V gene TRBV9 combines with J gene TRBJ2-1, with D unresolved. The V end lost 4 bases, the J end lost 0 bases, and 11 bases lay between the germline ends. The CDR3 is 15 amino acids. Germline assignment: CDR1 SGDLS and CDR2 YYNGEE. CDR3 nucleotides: TGTGCCAGCAGCCCTTCCGTCAGCTCCTACAATGAGCAGTTCTTC. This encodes CASSPSVSSYNEQFF. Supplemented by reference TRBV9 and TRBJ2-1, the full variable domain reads DSGVTQTPKHLITATGQRVTLRCSPRSGDLSVYWYQQSLDQGLQFLIQYYNGEERAKGNILERFSAQQFPDLHSELNLSSLELGDSALYFCASSPSVSSYNEQFFGPGTRLTVL.

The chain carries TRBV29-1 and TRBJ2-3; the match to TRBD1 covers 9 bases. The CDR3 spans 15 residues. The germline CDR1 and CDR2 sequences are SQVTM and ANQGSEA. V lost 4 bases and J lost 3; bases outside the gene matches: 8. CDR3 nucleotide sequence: TGCAGCGTTGTCCGTGGGGACAGGGAAACAGATACGCAGTATTTT. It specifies CSVVRGDRETDTQYF.

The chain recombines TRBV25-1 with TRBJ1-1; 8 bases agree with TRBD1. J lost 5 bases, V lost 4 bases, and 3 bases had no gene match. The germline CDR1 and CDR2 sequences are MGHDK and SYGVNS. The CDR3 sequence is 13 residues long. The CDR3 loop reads CASSATGGTEAFF. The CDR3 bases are TGTGCCAGCAGTGCAACAGGGGGTACTGAAGCTTTCTTT.

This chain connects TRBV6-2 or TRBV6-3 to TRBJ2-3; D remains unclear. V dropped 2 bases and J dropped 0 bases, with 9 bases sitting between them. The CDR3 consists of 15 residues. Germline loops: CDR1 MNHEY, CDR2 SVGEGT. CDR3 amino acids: CASSYIQPSTDTQYF. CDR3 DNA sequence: TGTGCCAGCAGTTACATACAGCCCAGCACAGATACGCAGTATTTT.

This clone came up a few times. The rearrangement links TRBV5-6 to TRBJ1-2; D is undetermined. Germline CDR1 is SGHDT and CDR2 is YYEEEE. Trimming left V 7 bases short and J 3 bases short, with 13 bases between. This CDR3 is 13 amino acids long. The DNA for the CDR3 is TGTGCCAGCCTTTCCTGGGCCCACTATGGCTACACCTTC. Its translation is CASLSWAHYGYTF.